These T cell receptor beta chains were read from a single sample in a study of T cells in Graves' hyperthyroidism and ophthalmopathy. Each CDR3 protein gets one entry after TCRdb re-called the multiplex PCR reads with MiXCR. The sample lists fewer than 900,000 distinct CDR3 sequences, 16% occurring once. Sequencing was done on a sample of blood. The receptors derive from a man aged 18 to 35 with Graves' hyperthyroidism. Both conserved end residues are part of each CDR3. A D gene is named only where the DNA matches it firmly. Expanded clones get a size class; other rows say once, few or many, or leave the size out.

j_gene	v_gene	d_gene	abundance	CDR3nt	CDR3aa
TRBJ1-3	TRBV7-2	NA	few	TGTGCCAGCAGCTTAGGAGAGGGTGGGGAGGAGAATTTT	CASSLGEGGEENF
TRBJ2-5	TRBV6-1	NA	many	TGTGCCAGCAGTGAGCGGCTAGGGACCCAGTACTTC	CASSERLGTQYF
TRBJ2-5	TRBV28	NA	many	TGTGCCAGCAGCGACAGGCGCGAGACCCAGTACTTC	CASSDRRETQYF
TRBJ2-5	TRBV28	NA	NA	TGTGCCAGCAGTTACACTCAGGCCCGGGAGACCCAGTACTTC	CASSYTQARETQYF
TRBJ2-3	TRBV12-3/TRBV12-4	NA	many	TGTGCCAGCAGAACGACCGGGGAAGATACGCAGTATTTT	CASRTTGEDTQYF
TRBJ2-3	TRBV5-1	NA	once	TGCGCCAGCACGGACTCCCGATGGGATACGCAGTATTTT	CASTDSRWDTQYF
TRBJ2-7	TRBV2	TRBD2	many	TGTGCCAGCAGTGAACGGGCCCTAGCGGCTTCCTACGAGCAGTACTTC	CASSERALAASYEQYF
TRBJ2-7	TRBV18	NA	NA	TGTGCCAGCTCACCAAGGGGACTCGTCTCCTACGAGCAGTACTTC	CASSPRGLVSYEQYF
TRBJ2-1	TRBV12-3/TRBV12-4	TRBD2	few	TGTGCCACCGGGCTAGCGGGAGTAGGGGATGAGCAGTTCTTC	CATGLAGVGDEQFF
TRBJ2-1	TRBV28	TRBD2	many	TGTGCCAGCCTCCTAGCGGGAGGGCCTGTCAATGAGCAGTTCTTC	CASLLAGGPVNEQFF
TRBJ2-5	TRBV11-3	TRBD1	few	TGTGCCAGCAGCTGGACAGGGCCTTGGGAGACCCAGTACTTC	CASSWTGPWETQYF
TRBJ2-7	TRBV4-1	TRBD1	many	TGCGCCAGCAGCCATGTTGACAGGGCCTACGAGCAGTACTTC	CASSHVDRAYEQYF
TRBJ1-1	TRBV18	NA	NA	TGTGCCAGCTCACCACAGGGGCAATATAACACTGAAGCTTTCTTT	CASSPQGQYNTEAFF
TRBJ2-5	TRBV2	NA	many	TGTGCCTATAAACAGCAGGGTCAAGAGACCCAGTACTTC	CAYKQQGQETQYF
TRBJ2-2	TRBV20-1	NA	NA	TGCAGTGCTAGTCTGAGCGGGAACACCGGGGAGCTGTTTTTT	CSASLSGNTGELFF
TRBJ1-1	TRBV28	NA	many	TGTGCCAGCAGTTTAACAGGCTCTGAAGCTTTCTTT	CASSLTGSEAFF
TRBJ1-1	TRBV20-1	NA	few	TGCAGTGCTAGAGAGGGGTTAGTAGGAGCTTTCTTT	CSAREGLVGAFF
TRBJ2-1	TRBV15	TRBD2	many	TGTGCCACCAGCGATCCGGGACTAGCGGGAGGCAGTGAGCAGTTCTTC	CATSDPGLAGGSEQFF
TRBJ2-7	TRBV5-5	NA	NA	TGTGCCAGCAGCTCTCAGGGTTTCTACGAGCAGTACTTC	CASSSQGFYEQYF
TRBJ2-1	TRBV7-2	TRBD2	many	TGTGCCAGCAGCTTAGCGCCAGCGGGAGGGCCTGATGAGCAGTTCTTC	CASSLAPAGGPDEQFF
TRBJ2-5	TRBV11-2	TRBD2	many	TGTGCCAGCAGCTTAAGCTTCGGGACTAGTTCGGAGGCTTCTGAGACCCAGTACTTC	CASSLSFGTSSEASETQYF
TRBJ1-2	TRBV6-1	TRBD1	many	TGTGCCACGACGGGACAGGGGAACTATGGCTACACCTTC	CATTGQGNYGYTF
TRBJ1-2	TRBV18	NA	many	TGTGCCAGCTCACCCCCGACAGAATTTTATGGCTACACCTTC	CASSPPTEFYGYTF
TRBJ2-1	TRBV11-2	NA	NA	TGTGCCAGCAGTTACACCGATCGGGGCCCTGAGTTCTTC	CASSYTDRGPEFF
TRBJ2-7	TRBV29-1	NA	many	TGCAGCGCCGCAGGACAGACGGAGCAGTACTTC	CSAAGQTEQYF
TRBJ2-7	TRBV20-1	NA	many	TGCAGTGCTAGAGAAGTCAGGGTTAACGAGCAGTACTTC	CSAREVRVNEQYF
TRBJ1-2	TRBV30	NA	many	TGTGCCTGGAGCGGAGAGAGGGCCTATGGCTACACCTTC	CAWSGERAYGYTF
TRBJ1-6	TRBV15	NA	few	TGTGCCACCACCCCCAGGCCCTATAATTCACCCCTCCACTTT	CATTPRPYNSPLHF
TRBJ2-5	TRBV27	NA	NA	TGTGCCAGCAAAAGATCCCACGTAGAAGAGACCCAGTACTTC	CASKRSHVEETQYF
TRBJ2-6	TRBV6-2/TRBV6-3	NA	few	TGTGCCAGCAGGAGGGTTGTAGCTGGGGCCAACGTCCTGACTTTC	CASRRVVAGANVLTF
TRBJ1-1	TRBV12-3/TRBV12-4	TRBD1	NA	TGTGCCAGCAGTACCCGCGGACAGGGCAAGAACACTAAAGCTTTCTTT	CASSTRGQGKNTKAFF
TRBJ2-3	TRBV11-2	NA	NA	TGTGCCAGCAGCTTAGGAGCGAAAGGAGATACGCAGTATTTT	CASSLGAKGDTQYF
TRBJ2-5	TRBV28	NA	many	TGTGCCAGCAGTTTGATGGGCAGGGGCATCGAGACCCAGTACTTC	CASSLMGRGIETQYF
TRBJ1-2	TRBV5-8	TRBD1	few	TGTGCCAGCAGCCCCAACGACAGGGTAGGCGCTGGCTACACCTTC	CASSPNDRVGAGYTF
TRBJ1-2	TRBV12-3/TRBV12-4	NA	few	TGTGCCAGCAGCCCCGTGGGGGGGCGCTCCTATGGCTACACCTTC	CASSPVGGRSYGYTF
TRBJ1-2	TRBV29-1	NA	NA	TGCAGCTCTGAGGTCACGGAGCCTTCTAACTATGGCTACACCTTC	CSSEVTEPSNYGYTF
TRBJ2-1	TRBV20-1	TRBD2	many	TGCAGTGCTAGCCCCTTAGCGGGAATGAAGAATGAGCAGTTCTTC	CSASPLAGMKNEQFF
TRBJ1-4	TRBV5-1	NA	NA	TGCGCCAGCAGCTTGGGGGCAGGGATTGGAAAACTGTTTTTT	CASSLGAGIGKLFF
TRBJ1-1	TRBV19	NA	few	TGTGCCAGTAGTAATGAGGCTGAAGCTTTCTTT	CASSNEAEAFF